These T cell receptor beta chains were read from a single sample in a study of cytomegalovirus exposure and HLA in healthy donors. Method: immunoSEQ multiplex PCR; TCRdb's copy keeps in-frame clones and lacks some. This table has under 110,000 clones, about four fifths appearing once. The sample taken for sequencing was PBMCs. The receptors originated from a woman aged 50 to 60 in good health and CMV-seropositive. CDR3s include the opening cysteine and the closing phenylalanine or tryptophan. The D gene is left open where the match is weak. Expanded clones are given a class, and other clones once, few, many or no size at all.

clone_size	v_call	d_call	j_call	cdr3_nt	cdr3_aa
NA	TRBV7-3	NA	TRBJ2-1	TGTGCCAGCAGCTTAACGGTGGCGGGGGCTTACAATGAGCAGTTCTTC	CASSLTVAGAYNEQFF
NA	TRBV30	NA	TRBJ2-7	TGTGCCTGGAGTCTGATTTCCGGGACTGGACTCGACGAGCAGTACTTC	CAWSLISGTGLDEQYF
NA	TRBV7-3	TRBD1	TRBJ1-6	TGTGCCAGCAGCTTATGGGACAGGGGAACTCGTCTCCACTTT	CASSLWDRGTRLHF
NA	TRBV18	NA	TRBJ1-1	TGTGCCAGCTCACCCGAACTACAGGGTTTCGCTTTCTTT	CASSPELQGFAFF
NA	TRBV28	NA	TRBJ1-1	TGTGCCAGCAGTTTACCCGGGACAACCTGGCGGACTGAAGCTTTCTTT	CASSLPGTTWRTEAFF
NA	TRBV7-2	NA	TRBJ2-1	TGTGCCAGCAGCTCGGAAGCAGGGGTCTCCGAGCAGTTCTTC	CASSSEAGVSEQFF
NA	TRBV28	TRBD1	TRBJ1-5	TGTGCCAGCAGTGCGGACAGGGGGCGAGGCAATCAGCCCCAGCATTTT	CASSADRGRGNQPQHF
few	TRBV28	TRBD1	TRBJ1-6	TGTGCCAGCAGTTTCCCCATGACAGGGGGCATGGCACCCCTCCACTTT	CASSFPMTGGMAPLHF
few	TRBV11-3	TRBD2	TRBJ2-1	TGTGCCAGCAGCTTAGGGGGACTGGGAGGGGTGCAGTTCTTC	CASSLGGLGGVQFF
NA	TRBV28	TRBD1	TRBJ2-5	TGTGCCAGCAGTTTAATCCGGGACAGGGACCGTCAAGAGACCCAGTACTTC	CASSLIRDRDRQETQYF
NA	TRBV7-2	NA	TRBJ1-4	TGTGCCAGCAGCTTATCAGGGGTTGATGAAAAACTGTTTTTT	CASSLSGVDEKLFF
few	TRBV7-2	NA	TRBJ1-5	TGTGCCAGCAGCTTTGTCAGGGATCAGCCCCAGCATTTT	CASSFVRDQPQHF
few	TRBV29-1	NA	TRBJ1-1	TGCAGCGTCGTTTCAGTGACTGAAGCTTTCTTT	CSVVSVTEAFF
NA	TRBV30	TRBD1	TRBJ1-2	TGTGCCTGGAGTGCCCTAAGGACAGGTGACTATGGCTACACCTTC	CAWSALRTGDYGYTF
NA	TRBV19	NA	TRBJ2-5	TGTGCCAGTAGTACCACAGGGTTGGAGACCCAGTACTTC	CASSTTGLETQYF
NA	TRBV2	NA	TRBJ2-7	TGTGCCAGCGGGCGCGAGACAGAAGAATCCGAGCAGTACTTC	CASGRETEESEQYF